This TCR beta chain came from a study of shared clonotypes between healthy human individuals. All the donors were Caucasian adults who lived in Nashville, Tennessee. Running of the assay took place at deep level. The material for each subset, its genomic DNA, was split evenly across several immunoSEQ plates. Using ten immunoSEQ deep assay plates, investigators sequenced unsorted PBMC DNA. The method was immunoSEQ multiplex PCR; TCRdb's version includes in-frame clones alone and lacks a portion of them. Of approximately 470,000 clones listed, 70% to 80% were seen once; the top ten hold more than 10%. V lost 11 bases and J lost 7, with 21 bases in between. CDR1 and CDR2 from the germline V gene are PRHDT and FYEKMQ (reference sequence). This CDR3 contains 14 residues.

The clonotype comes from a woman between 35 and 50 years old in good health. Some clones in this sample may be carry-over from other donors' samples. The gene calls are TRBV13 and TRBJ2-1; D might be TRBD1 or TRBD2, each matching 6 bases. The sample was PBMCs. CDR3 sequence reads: CAASEGRRGNEQFF. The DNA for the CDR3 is TGTGCCGCTTCGGAGGGCCGAAGGGGGAATGAGCAGTTCTTC.